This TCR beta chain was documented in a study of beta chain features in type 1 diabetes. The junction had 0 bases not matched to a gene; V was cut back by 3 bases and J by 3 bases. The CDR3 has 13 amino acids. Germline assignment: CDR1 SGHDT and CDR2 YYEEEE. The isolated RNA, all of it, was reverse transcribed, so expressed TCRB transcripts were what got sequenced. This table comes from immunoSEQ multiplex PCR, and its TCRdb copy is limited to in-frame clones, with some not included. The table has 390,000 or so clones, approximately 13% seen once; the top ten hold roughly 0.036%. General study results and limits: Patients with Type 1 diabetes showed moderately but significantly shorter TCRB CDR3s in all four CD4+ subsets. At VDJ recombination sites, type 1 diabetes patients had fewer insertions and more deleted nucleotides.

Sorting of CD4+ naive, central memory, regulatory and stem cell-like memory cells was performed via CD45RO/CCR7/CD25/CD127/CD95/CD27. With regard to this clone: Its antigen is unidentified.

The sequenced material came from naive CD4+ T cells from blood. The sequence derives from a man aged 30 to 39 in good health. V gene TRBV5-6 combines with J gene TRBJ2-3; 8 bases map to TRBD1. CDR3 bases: TGTGCCAGCAGCTGGACAGGGACAGATACGCAGTATTTT. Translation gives CASSWTGTDTQYF.